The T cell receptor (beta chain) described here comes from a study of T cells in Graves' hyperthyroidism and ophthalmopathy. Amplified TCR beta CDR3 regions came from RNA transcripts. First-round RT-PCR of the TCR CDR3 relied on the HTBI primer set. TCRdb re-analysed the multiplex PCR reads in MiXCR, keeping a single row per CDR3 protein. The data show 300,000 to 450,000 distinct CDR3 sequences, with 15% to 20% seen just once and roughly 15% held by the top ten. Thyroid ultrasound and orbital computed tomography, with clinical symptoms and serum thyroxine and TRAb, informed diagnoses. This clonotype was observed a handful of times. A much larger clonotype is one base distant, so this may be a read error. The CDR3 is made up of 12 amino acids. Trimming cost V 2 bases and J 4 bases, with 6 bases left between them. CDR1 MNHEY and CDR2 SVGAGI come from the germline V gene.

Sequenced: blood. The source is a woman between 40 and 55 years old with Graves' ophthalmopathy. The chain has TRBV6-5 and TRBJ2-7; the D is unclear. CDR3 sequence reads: CASSYGPYEQYF. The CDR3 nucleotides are TGTGCCAGCAGTTACGGGCCATACGAGCAGTACTTC.